The 28 T cell receptor beta chains listed next were all sequenced from one sample in a study of cytomegalovirus exposure and HLA in healthy donors. It was with 60 Vbeta and 13 Jbeta primers that the PCR ran. Profiling relied on immunoSEQ multiplex PCR, and the TCRdb table lists in-frame clones only, not all of them. The sample has 100,000 to 130,000 clones, more than 75% seen once; the top ten hold less than 3.5%. The source material was PBMCs. The receptors derive from a man aged 25 to 40 in good health and CMV-seropositive.

The V and J genes are TRBV10-3 and TRBJ2-4; TRBD1 might be the D (6 bases). Germline loops: CDR1 ENHRY, CDR2 SYGVKD. V dropped 3 bases and J dropped 6 bases, with 18 bases sitting between them. This CDR3 comprises 16 residues. DNA for the CDR3: TGTGCCATCAGTGAACGCAACACAGGGCCGGGAAACATTCAGTACTTC. This encodes CAISERNTGPGNIQYF.

V and J are TRBV19 and TRBJ2-3; D may be TRBD2 (6 bases). V dropped 5 bases and J dropped 2 bases, with 11 bases sitting between them. The CDR3 loop spans 14 amino acids. CDR1 and CDR2 from the germline V gene are LNHDA and SQIVND (reference sequence). DNA for the CDR3: TGTGCCAGTAGTCCGGGGGACGACACAGATACGCAGTATTTT. Residues: CASSPGDDTDTQYF.

The chain links TRBV7-9 to TRBJ1-1, with D possibly TRBD1 on 6 matching bases. The length of the CDR3 is 12 residues. V was shortened by 5 bases and J by 6 bases, with 10 bases between the two germline ends. CDR1 SEHNR and CDR2 FQNEAQ come from the germline V gene (reference sequence). The CDR3 sequence: CASSDRSPEAFF. CDR3 nucleotide sequence: TGTGCCAGCAGCGACAGGTCCCCTGAAGCTTTCTTT.

The rearrangement joins TRBV5-4 to TRBJ2-6; 8 bases are shared with TRBD1. With 2 bases clipped from V and 0 bases from J, the junction kept 7 bases outside the gene matches. The CDR3 runs to 18 residues. CDR1 is SGHNT, CDR2 YYREEE, per germline (reference sequence). This CDR3 reads CASSFTTGATSGANVLTF. For the CDR3, the DNA is TGTGCCAGCAGCTTTACGACAGGGGCCACCTCTGGGGCCAACGTCCTGACTTTC.

The rearrangement joins TRBV19 to TRBJ1-2; no definite D call. V lost 3 bases to trimming and J lost 2 bases, with 13 bases between them. There are 15 residues in the CDR3. CDR1 is LNHDA and CDR2 is SQIVND in the germline V gene (reference sequence). The CDR3, as DNA: TGTGCCAGTAGTATGGCTTCGCGGTCCAACTATGGCTACACCTTC. This sequence encodes CASSMASRSNYGYTF. Using reference TRBV19 and TRBJ1-2 for the parts outside the CDR3, the full variable domain is DGGITQSPKYLFRKEGQNVTLSCEQNLNHDAMYWYRQDPGQGLRLIYYSQIVNDFQKGDIAEGYSVSREKKESFPLTVTSAQKNPTAFYLCASSMASRSNYGYTFGSGTRLTVV.

V gene TRBV5-4 combines with J gene TRBJ2-3; 8 bases are shared with TRBD1. The V gene end was trimmed by 5 bases and the J gene end by 5 bases; junction bases not matched to a gene: 19. CDR1 SGHNT and CDR2 YYREEE come from the germline V gene (reference sequence). The CDR3 covers 18 residues. Here the CDR3 reads CASSLGGPTGGGRDTQYF. DNA for the CDR3: TGTGCCAGCAGTCTTGGGGGGCCCACAGGGGGAGGTCGAGATACGCAGTATTTT.

The chain employs TRBV7-8 and TRBJ2-2; D might be TRBD1 (6 bases). Germline CDR1 reads SGHVS; CDR2 reads FQNEAQ. This CDR3 contains 16 residues. Trimming removed 5 bases from V and 6 bases from J, with 19 bases in between. CDR3 sequence: CASSPYTTGLSGELFF. The CDR3 bases are TGTGCCAGCAGCCCGTATACGACAGGACTGTCCGGGGAGCTGTTTTTT.

The rearrangement uses TRBV7-8 and TRBJ1-6; 7 bases are shared with TRBD1. CDR1 and CDR2 (germline): SGHVS, FQNEAQ. This CDR3 contains 14 residues. Trimming cost V 1 base and J 8 bases; bases outside gene matches: 2. CDR3: CASSLGGGYSPLHF. CDR3 nucleotides: TGTGCCAGCAGCTTAGGAGGGGGCTATTCACCCCTCCACTTT.

CDR3 nucleotide sequence: TGTGCCAGCAGCGATCTAGGCCACTCTGGAAACACCATATATTTT. It specifies CASSDLGHSGNTIYF. The chain uses TRBV9 and TRBJ1-3; D unclear. V gave up 3 bases and J gave up 0 bases, with 10 bases separating them. CDR3 size: 15 residues. CDR1 SGDLS and CDR2 YYNGEE come from the germline V gene.

The chain combines TRBV6-5 with TRBJ1-2; D unresolved. Germline loops: CDR1 MNHEY, CDR2 SVGAGI. The length of the CDR3 is 15 residues. Deletions cut 0 bases from V and 4 bases from J, with 12 bases between. CDR3 sequence reads: CASSYSSRGVYGYTF. The CDR3 region has the DNA TGTGCCAGCAGTTACTCGAGCCGGGGAGTCTATGGCTACACCTTC.

The CDR3: CASSPTLSTEAFF. The CDR3 DNA sequence: TGCGCCAGCAGTCCAACTCTTAGCACTGAAGCTTTCTTT. The rearrangement uses TRBV10-2 and TRBJ1-1; D unresolved. This CDR3 has 13 amino acids. The V end lost 5 bases, the J end lost 4 bases, and 11 bases lay between the germline ends. In germline, CDR1 is WSHSY, CDR2 SAAADI.

The V call is TRBV7-2, the J call TRBJ2-5, with D tentatively TRBD2 (5 bases). Trimming removed 1 base at V and 5 bases at J, with 11 bases between. Per the germline V gene, CDR1 is SGHTA and CDR2 is FQGNSA. CDR3 length: 14 amino acids. The CDR3 DNA follows: TGTGCCAGCAGCTTAGACCGGGGTTGGGAGACCCAGTACTTC. This translates into CASSLDRGWETQYF.

The rearrangement joins TRBV19 to TRBJ1-3, with a weak D call TRBD1 (5 bases). This CDR3 is built from 13 residues. Germline CDR1 is LNHDA and CDR2 is SQIVND (reference sequence). V dropped 5 bases and J dropped 3 bases, with 8 bases sitting between them. The CDR3 region is CASSRQLGNTIYF. The CDR3 DNA reads as TGTGCCAGTAGTCGACAGCTTGGAAACACCATATATTTT.

V and J are TRBV5-4 and TRBJ2-3, with D possibly TRBD1 on 5 matching bases. V shed 2 bases and J shed 0 bases, with 10 bases lying between them. The germline V gene encodes CDR1 SGHNT and CDR2 YYREEE (reference sequence). This CDR3 has 15 amino acids. CDR3 sequence (DNA): TGTGCCAGCAGCTTAGACAGCTCGAGCACAGATACGCAGTATTTT. Protein sequence: CASSLDSSSTDTQYF.

The rearrangement links TRBV4-1 to TRBJ1-6; D gene uncertain. This CDR3 comprises 17 residues. V was trimmed by 0 bases and J by 0 bases, leaving 9 bases between them. The germline V gene has CDR1 MGHRA and CDR2 YSYEKL. The CDR3: CASSQETMSSYNSPLHF. The CDR3 bases are TGCGCCAGCAGCCAAGAAACTATGAGCTCCTATAATTCACCCCTCCACTTT.

The chain uses TRBV19 and TRBJ1-4; no clear D. The CDR3 has 12 amino acids. V shed 5 bases and J shed 13 bases, with 14 bases lying between them. The germline CDR1 and CDR2 sequences are LNHDA and SQIVND (reference sequence). The CDR3 sequence: CASSSSPRGLFF. CDR3 sequence (DNA): TGTGCCAGTAGTTCCTCCCCAAGAGGACTGTTTTTT.

This sequence joins TRBV19 and TRBJ2-1, with 11 bases fitting TRBD2. The V gene end was trimmed by 3 bases and the J gene end by 4 bases; junction bases not matched to a gene: 2. The CDR3 totals 15 residues. Germline values: CDR1 LNHDA, CDR2 SQIVND (reference sequence). CDR3 sequence: CASSIGLAGYNEQFF. For the CDR3, the DNA is TGTGCCAGTAGTATCGGACTAGCGGGTTACAATGAGCAGTTCTTC.

The chain uses TRBV5-6 and TRBJ1-1; the match to TRBD1 covers 10 bases. This CDR3 is built from 16 residues. Looked up from germline, CDR1 is SGHDT and CDR2 is YYEEEE. V lost 4 bases to trimming and J lost 1 base; unmatched junction nucleotides: 7. The CDR3 sequence: CASSPLRTGGNTEAFF. DNA of the CDR3: TGTGCCAGCAGCCCCTTACGGACAGGGGGGAACACTGAAGCTTTCTTT. The variable domain in full, completed from reference TRBV5-6 and TRBJ1-1, reads DAGVTQSPTHLIKTRGQQVTLRCSPKSGHDTVSWYQQALGQGPQFIFQYYEEEERQRGNFPDRFSGHQFPNYSSELNVNALLLGDSALYLCASSPLRTGGNTEAFFGQGTRLTVV.

The chain uses TRBV5-1 and TRBJ1-5; 12 bases are shared with TRBD1. This CDR3 is built from 17 residues. Germline lookup yields CDR1 SGHRS and CDR2 YFSETQ. Unmatched junction bases numbered 8, after V lost 2 bases and J lost 5 bases. CDR3 region: CASSFPGQGAHDQPQHF. DNA for the CDR3: TGCGCCAGCAGCTTCCCGGGACAGGGGGCTCACGATCAGCCCCAGCATTTT.

V gene TRBV5-1 combines with J gene TRBJ1-1, with D maybe TRBD1 (6 bases). The CDR3 extends over 13 amino acids. The germline CDR1 and CDR2 sequences are SGHRS and YFSETQ. V was trimmed by 4 bases and J by 5 bases, leaving 12 bases between them. The CDR3 sequence is CASSRQAETEAFF. DNA of the CDR3: TGCGCCAGCAGCCGACAGGCTGAAACTGAAGCTTTCTTT.

The chain is built from TRBV2 and TRBJ2-3; D remains unclear. Germline-derived CDR1 and CDR2 are SNHLY and FYNNEI. Trimming stripped 2 bases from V and 0 bases from J, with 9 bases between. This CDR3 is 15 amino acids long. The CDR3 sequence is CASSERTRSTDTQYF. The CDR3 coding sequence is TGTGCCAGCAGTGAACGAACCCGGAGCACAGATACGCAGTATTTT.

This clone was picked up one time. Here the CDR3 reads CASSLWHTNTEAFF. Written as DNA, the CDR3 is TGTGCCAGCAGTTTATGGCACACAAACACTGAAGCTTTCTTT. The chain links TRBV27 to TRBJ1-1, with D unresolved. The CDR3 consists of 14 residues. The germline V gene encodes CDR1 MNHEY and CDR2 SMNVEV (reference sequence). The V end was cut by 1 base, the J end by 2 bases, with 8 bases between.

This clone has only a few counts. The chain combines TRBV19 with TRBJ2-3, with D maybe TRBD1 (5 bases). The germline V and J ends were trimmed by 3 bases and 2 bases, with 12 bases remaining between them. The CDR3 is 15 amino acids. The V gene's germline CDR1 is LNHDA and CDR2 SQIVND (reference sequence). The CDR3 loop reads CASSMWQGNTDTQYF. The CDR3 DNA sequence: TGTGCCAGTAGTATGTGGCAGGGAAACACAGATACGCAGTATTTT. The whole variable domain, filled in from reference TRBV19 and TRBJ2-3, reads DGGITQSPKYLFRKEGQNVTLSCEQNLNHDAMYWYRQDPGQGLRLIYYSQIVNDFQKGDIAEGYSVSREKKESFPLTVTSAQKNPTAFYLCASSMWQGNTDTQYFGPGTRLTVL.

A single count supports this clone. V gene TRBV29-1 combines with J gene TRBJ2-3; the match to TRBD1 covers 10 bases. CDR1 is SQVTM, CDR2 ANQGSEA, per germline. V lost 1 base, J lost 1 base, and 5 bases stayed unmatched. The CDR3 totals 16 residues. The CDR3 DNA reads as TGCAGCGTTGAAGGAACCGGGACAGGGGGCACAGATACGCAGTATTTT. It is translated as CSVEGTGTGGTDTQYF.

CDR3 sequence reads: CASSGRSLNTEAFF. CDR3 coding DNA: TGTGCCAGCAGTGGGAGATCTTTGAACACTGAAGCTTTCTTT. The rearrangement joins TRBV6-5 to TRBJ1-1, with no clear D. The germline V and J ends were trimmed by 5 bases and 0 bases, with 10 bases remaining between them. The germline V gene has CDR1 MNHEY and CDR2 SVGAGI. The CDR3 spans 14 residues.

This chain links TRBV7-9 with TRBJ1-1; D is unclear. This CDR3 contains 12 residues. Trimming shortened V by 6 bases and J by 4 bases, and 9 bases separated the two germline ends. CDR1 is SEHNR and CDR2 is FQNEAQ in the germline V gene (reference sequence). The chain's CDR3 is CASSGSGTEAFF. In nucleotides, the CDR3 is TGTGCCAGCAGTGGTTCCGGCACTGAAGCTTTCTTT.

The rearrangement uses TRBV9 and TRBJ1-1, with D possibly being TRBD1 (5 bases). Trimming removed 2 bases from V and 3 bases from J, with 8 bases in between. CDR3 length: 13 amino acids. Germline CDR1 SGDLS, CDR2 YYNGEE. The CDR3 bases are TGTGCCAGCAGCGTCGCAGGGTACACTGAAGCTTTCTTT. This sequence encodes CASSVAGYTEAFF.

As to this clone: An end of the junction differs from the germline gene, which may be a read error. The chain employs TRBV7-7 and TRBJ2-3, with TRBD1 as a possible D gene (5 bases). This CDR3 is 13 amino acids long. Germline values: CDR1 SSHAT, CDR2 FNYEAQ (reference sequence). In DNA form, the CDR3 reads TGTGCTAGCAGCTTTAGGGGAACAGATACGCAGTATTTT. It is translated as CASSFRGTDTQYF.